This TCR beta chain was identified during a study of blood T cells in healthy people across ages. A sample-barcoded 5' primer and a J-beta primer mix were used in a second PCR of about 6 to 11 cycles. Every cDNA molecule bore a tag from a template-switch adaptor containing 12 random nucleotides. TCRdb reanalysed the 5' RACE reads using MiXCR and keeps one entry per CDR3 protein. The data hold just under 550,000 distinct CDR3 sequences, with nearly 25% observed a single time. This CDR3 is built from 15 residues. Germline CDR1 LGHDT, CDR2 YNNKEL (reference sequence). Deletions cut 4 bases from V and 3 bases from J, with 13 bases between. This sample was also put to use in a study of T cells of mothers and their children. That publication notes: Slightly, though not significantly, more overlap was seen in related than in unrelated mother-child pairs.

The TCR originated in a boy between 10 and 17 years old in good health. The V call is TRBV3-1, the J call TRBJ2-1, with D unresolved. The sequencing input was blood. The CDR3 nucleotides are TGTGCCAGCAGCCGGGTGCCGGGTTACTACAATGAGCAGTTCTTC. It codes for CASSRVPGYYNEQFF.